This TCR beta chain came from a study of CD8 T cells in ankylosing spondylitis. Study observations and caveats: The disease-linked clones had a CD8+ phenotype and low blood frequencies.

This CDR3 is built from 14 residues. The V and J ends lost 7 bases and 5 bases, in that order; junction bases with no gene match: 8. Scientists made TCR beta libraries using quantitative 5'-RACE with molecular barcodes. TCRdb independently ran MiXCR on the 5' RACE reads; one entry per CDR3 protein. The data show about 360,000 distinct CDR3 sequences, with 20% to 25% seen just once and around 13% held by the top ten. A remark on this clonotype: The antigen remains undetermined.

V and J are TRBV12-3 or TRBV12-4 and TRBJ1-2; 9 bases fit TRBD1. The receptor was isolated from a male donor with ankylosing spondylitis or in good health (not recorded which). The specimen sequenced was blood, either unsorted or a sorted T cell fraction (not recorded which). The CDR3 region is CASKRRDRVYGYTF. In DNA form, the CDR3 reads TGTGCCAGCAAACGCCGGGACAGGGTTTATGGCTACACCTTC.